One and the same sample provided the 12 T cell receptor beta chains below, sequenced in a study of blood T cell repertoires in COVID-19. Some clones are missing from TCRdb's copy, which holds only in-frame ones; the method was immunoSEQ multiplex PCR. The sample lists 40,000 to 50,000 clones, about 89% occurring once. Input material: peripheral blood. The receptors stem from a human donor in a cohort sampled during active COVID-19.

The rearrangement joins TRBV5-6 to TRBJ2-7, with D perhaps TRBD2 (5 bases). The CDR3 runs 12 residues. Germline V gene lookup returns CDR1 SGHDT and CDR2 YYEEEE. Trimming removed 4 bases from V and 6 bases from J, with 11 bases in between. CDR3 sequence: CASSAPRGEQYF. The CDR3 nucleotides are TGTGCCAGCAGCGCCCCCCGGGGCGAGCAGTACTTC.

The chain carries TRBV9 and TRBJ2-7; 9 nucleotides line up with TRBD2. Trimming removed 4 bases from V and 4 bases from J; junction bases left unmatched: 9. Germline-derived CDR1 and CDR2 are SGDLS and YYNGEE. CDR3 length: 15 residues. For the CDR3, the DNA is TGTGCCAGCAGCCCCCCTAGCGGGACTCCTTACGAGCAGTACTTC. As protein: CASSPPSGTPYEQYF.

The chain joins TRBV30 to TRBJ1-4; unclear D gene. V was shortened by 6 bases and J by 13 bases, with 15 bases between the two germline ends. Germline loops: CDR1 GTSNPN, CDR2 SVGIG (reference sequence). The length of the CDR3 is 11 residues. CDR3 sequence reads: CACKGDEGLFF. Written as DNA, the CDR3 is TGTGCCTGTAAGGGCGATGAGGGACTGTTTTTT.

CDR3 sequence (DNA): TGTGCCAGTAGCCCCGAAGGGACACCAACCTACGAGCAGTACTTC. This gives the protein CASSPEGTPTYEQYF. V is TRBV19 and J is TRBJ2-7; TRBD1 might be the D (6 bases). Germline V gene lookup returns CDR1 LNHDA and CDR2 SQIVND (reference sequence). The CDR3 loop spans 15 amino acids. V was cut by 6 bases and J by 2 bases, with 17 bases left in between.

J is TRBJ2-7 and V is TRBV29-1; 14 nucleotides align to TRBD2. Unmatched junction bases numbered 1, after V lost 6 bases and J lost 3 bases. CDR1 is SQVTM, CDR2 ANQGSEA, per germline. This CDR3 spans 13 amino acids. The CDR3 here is CSVGLAGGYEQYF. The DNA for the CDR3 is TGCAGCGTCGGACTAGCGGGGGGCTACGAGCAGTACTTC.

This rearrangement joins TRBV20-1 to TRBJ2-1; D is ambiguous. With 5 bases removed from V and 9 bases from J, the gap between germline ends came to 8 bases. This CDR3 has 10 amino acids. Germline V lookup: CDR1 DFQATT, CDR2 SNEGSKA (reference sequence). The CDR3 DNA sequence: TGCAGTGCTTTCGGCGGTGAGCAGTTCTTC. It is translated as CSAFGGEQFF.

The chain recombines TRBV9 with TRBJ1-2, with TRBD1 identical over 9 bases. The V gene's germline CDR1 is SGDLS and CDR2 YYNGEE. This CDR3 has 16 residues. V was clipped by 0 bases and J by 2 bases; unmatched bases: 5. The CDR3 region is CASSVDPGTGNYGYTF. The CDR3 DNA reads TGTGCCAGCAGCGTAGACCCTGGGACAGGGAACTATGGCTACACCTTC.

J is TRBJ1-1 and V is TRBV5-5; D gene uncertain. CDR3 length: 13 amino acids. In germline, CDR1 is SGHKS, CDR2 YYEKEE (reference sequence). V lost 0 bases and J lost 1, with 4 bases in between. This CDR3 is CASSLAGNTEAFF. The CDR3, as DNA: TGTGCCAGCAGCTTGGCAGGGAACACTGAAGCTTTCTTT.

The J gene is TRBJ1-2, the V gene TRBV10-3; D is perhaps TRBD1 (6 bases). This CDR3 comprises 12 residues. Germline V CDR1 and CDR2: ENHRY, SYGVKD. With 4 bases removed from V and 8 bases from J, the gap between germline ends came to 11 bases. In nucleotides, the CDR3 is TGTGCCATCAGTGCCGGGGGGCGCGGCTACACCTTC. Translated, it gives CAISAGGRGYTF.

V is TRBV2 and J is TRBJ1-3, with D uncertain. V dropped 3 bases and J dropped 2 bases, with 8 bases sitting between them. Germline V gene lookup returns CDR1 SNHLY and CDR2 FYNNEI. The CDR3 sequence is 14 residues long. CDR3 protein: CASSEARTGNTIYF. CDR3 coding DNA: TGTGCCAGCAGTGAGGCGCGGACTGGAAACACCATATATTTT. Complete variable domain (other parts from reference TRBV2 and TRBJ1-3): EPEVTQTPSHQVTQMGQEVILRCVPISNHLYFYWYRQILGQKVEFLVSFYNNEISEKSEIFDDQFSVERPDGSNFTLKIRSTKLEDSAMYFCASSEARTGNTIYFGEGSWLTVV.

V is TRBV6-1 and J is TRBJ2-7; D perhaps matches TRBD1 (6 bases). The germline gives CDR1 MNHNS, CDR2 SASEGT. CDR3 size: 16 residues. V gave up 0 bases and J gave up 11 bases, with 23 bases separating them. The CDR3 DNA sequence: TGTGCCAGCAGTGAAGCGCTGGGGCAGGACATCGAGGGGGAGTACTTC. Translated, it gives CASSEALGQDIEGEYF.

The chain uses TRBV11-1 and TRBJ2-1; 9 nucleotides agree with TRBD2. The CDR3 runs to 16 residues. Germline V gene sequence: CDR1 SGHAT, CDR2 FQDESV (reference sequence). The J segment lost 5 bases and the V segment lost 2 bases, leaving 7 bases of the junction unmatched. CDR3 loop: CASSLYRLADNNEQFF. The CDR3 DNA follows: TGTGCCAGCAGCTTATATCGACTAGCGGATAACAATGAGCAGTTCTTC.